The 32 T cell receptor beta chains below all came from one sample that was sequenced in a study of long-term antiretroviral therapy in people with HIV. Running of the v3.0 immunoSEQ assay took place at survey level. Sequenced by immunoSEQ multiplex PCR; TCRdb stores in-frame clones only, minus some. The table has about 25,000 clones, around three quarters seen once; the top ten hold approximately 10%. This specimen was unsorted PBMCs, taken 1.1 years before starting antiretroviral therapy. The receptors shown here come from a woman between 35 and 50 years old with HIV.

The V call is TRBV30, the J call TRBJ2-2, with TRBD1 matching over 7 bases. Trimming took 1 base from V and 6 from J; bases not matched to a gene: 2. Germline CDR1 reads GTSNPN; CDR2 reads SVGIG (reference sequence). The CDR3 consists of 13 residues. CDR3 nucleotide sequence: TGTGCCTGGAGTGGTCAGGGGGCCGGGGAGCTGTTTTTT. It codes for CAWSGQGAGELFF. Full variable domain (missing parts from reference TRBV30 and TRBJ2-2): SQTIHQWPATLVQPVGSPLSLECTVEGTSNPNLYWYRQAAGRGLQLLFYSVGIGQISSEVPQNLSASRPQDRQFILSSKKLLLSDSGFYLCAWSGQGAGELFFGEGSRLTVL.

The genes are TRBV18 and TRBJ2-2; a possible D gene is TRBD1 (6 bases). CDR3 length: 14 residues. Germline CDR1 and CDR2: KGHSH and LQKENI. Trimming took 8 bases from V and 2 from J, leaving 12 bases between them. This chain's CDR3 is CASNEQGNTGELFF. For the CDR3, the DNA is TGTGCCAGCAACGAACAGGGAAACACCGGGGAGCTGTTTTTT.

This chain uses TRBV7-2 with TRBJ2-7; 8 bases match TRBD1. Germline loops: CDR1 SGHTA, CDR2 FQGNSA. The junction had 4 bases not matched to a gene; V was cut back by 5 bases and J by 7 bases. The CDR3 loop spans 12 amino acids. The CDR3 sequence is CASSETGDEQYF. In nucleotides, the CDR3 is TGTGCCAGCAGCGAGACAGGGGATGAGCAGTACTTC.

This clone has a handful of counts. V usage is TRBV29-1 and J usage is TRBJ2-1; 7 bases fit TRBD2. The CDR3 has 15 residues. Trimming cost V 4 bases and J 7 bases; bases outside gene matches: 13. The germline gives CDR1 SQVTM, CDR2 ANQGSEA. This CDR3 is CSVGVGGVGWNEQFF. The CDR3 DNA is TGCAGCGTTGGGGTGGGAGGGGTAGGATGGAATGAGCAGTTCTTC.

J is TRBJ2-7 and V is TRBV19, with D possibly matching TRBD2 (7 bases). The CDR3 is 15 residues long. The V gene's germline CDR1 is LNHDA and CDR2 SQIVND (reference sequence). V was clipped by 6 bases and J by 2 bases, with 17 bases between them. CDR3 sequence (DNA): TGTGCCAGTAGACAGGGCGGACTAGGTACCTACGAGCAGTACTTC. It is translated as CASRQGGLGTYEQYF.

The chain recombines TRBV5-1 with TRBJ2-1; the D gene could be TRBD1 or TRBD2 (6 bases each). Germline V CDR1 and CDR2: SGHRS, YFSETQ. This CDR3 region has 14 residues. V was trimmed by 8 bases and J by 7 bases, leaving 19 bases between them. CDR3 in amino acids: CASSNGGDANEQFF. The CDR3 bases are TGCGCCAGTAGTAACGGGGGCGACGCGAATGAGCAGTTCTTC.

The chain joins TRBV5-1 to TRBJ1-1, with D hard to call. V lost 4 bases, J lost 2 bases, and 12 bases lay in between. CDR3 size: 14 residues. From germline, CDR1 is SGHRS and CDR2 YFSETQ. The DNA for the CDR3 is TGCGCCAGCAGCGCGGGCACCGGAAACACTGAAGCTTTCTTT. Translating gives CASSAGTGNTEAFF.

The chain joins TRBV6-6 to TRBJ1-4, with D perhaps TRBD1 (5 bases). CDR3 size: 15 residues. The germline V and J ends were trimmed by 0 bases and 1 base, with 6 bases remaining between them. CDR1 is MNHNY and CDR2 is SVGAGI in the germline V gene (reference sequence). The CDR3 region is CASSYSGETNEKLFF. In DNA, the CDR3 is TGTGCCAGCAGTTACTCAGGGGAAACTAATGAAAAACTGTTTTTT.

The V gene is TRBV5-8, the J gene TRBJ1-2; D uncertain. Trimming removed 4 bases from V and 7 bases from J, with 11 bases in between. The CDR3 is 12 residues long. Germline CDR1 is SGHTS and CDR2 is YDEGEE. CDR3 protein: CASSLRFSGYTF. The DNA of the CDR3 is TGTGCCAGCAGCCTCAGGTTCTCTGGCTACACCTTC.

V usage is TRBV11-3 and J usage is TRBJ2-1; no reliable D call. Germline CDR1 reads SGHNT; CDR2 reads YENEEA. This CDR3 region has 11 residues. The ends were cut back, 1 base at V and 6 bases at J, with 1 base in the middle. In DNA, the CDR3 is TGTGCCAGCAGCTTAGCCAATGAGCAGTTCTTC. It translates to CASSLANEQFF.

Sample share makes this clone medium-sized (0.01 to 0.1%). The V gene is TRBV7-9, the J gene TRBJ1-5, with D possibly matching TRBD1 (5 bases). The V end was cut by 1 base, the J end by 7 bases, with 17 bases between. Germline CDR1 reads SEHNR; CDR2 reads FQNEAQ (reference sequence). The CDR3 sequence is 16 residues long. CDR3 residues: CASSLGESGWGQPQHF. CDR3 in DNA: TGTGCCAGCAGCTTAGGAGAATCAGGGTGGGGGCAGCCCCAGCATTTT.

CDR3 sequence: CASSPRETQYF. The CDR3 DNA reads as TGTGCCAGCAGTCCAAGGGAGACCCAGTACTTC. The V gene is TRBV2, the J gene TRBJ2-5; D remains ambiguous. With 5 bases removed from V and 5 bases from J, the gap between germline ends came to 6 bases. Germline V lookup: CDR1 SNHLY, CDR2 FYNNEI. This CDR3 has 11 amino acids.

The gene calls are TRBV5-4 and TRBJ2-5, with TRBD1 matching 8 bases. V dropped 5 bases and J dropped 2; count of bases not matched to a gene: 8. Germline lookup yields CDR1 SGHNT and CDR2 YYREEE (reference sequence). The CDR3 contains 15 residues. The CDR3 DNA follows: TGTGCCAGCAGTGCCGGGACAGGTTCGCAAGAGACCCAGTACTTC. Its protein product is CASSAGTGSQETQYF.

The chain has TRBV7-9 and TRBJ2-7; 8 positions agree with TRBD1. The junction had 8 bases not matched to a gene; V was cut back by 5 bases and J by 5 bases. The CDR3 totals 14 residues. Germline V CDR1 and CDR2: SEHNR, FQNEAQ (reference sequence). The chain's CDR3 is CASSPRTGIDEQYF. CDR3 DNA sequence: TGTGCCAGCAGCCCGCGGACAGGGATCGACGAGCAGTACTTC.

This clone was counted a few times. The genes are TRBV19 and TRBJ2-1; TRBD2 might be the D (6 bases). The V gene lost 1 base and the J gene lost 8 bases, with 15 bases spanning the gap. CDR3 length: 15 residues. The germline V gene has CDR1 LNHDA and CDR2 SQIVND (reference sequence). The CDR3 DNA reads TGTGCCAGTAGTATAGGACTAGTGGTTCATGATGAGCAGTTCTTC. Its translation is CASSIGLVVHDEQFF.

Only one count was recorded for this clone. The chain joins TRBV6-1 to TRBJ1-5; 9 positions agree with TRBD1. The CDR3 totals 14 residues. Germline CDR1 is MNHNS and CDR2 is SASEGT. V shed 9 bases and J 3 bases; nucleotides not matched to a gene: 6. The CDR3 reads CASTGTGSNQPQHF. CDR3 nucleotides: TGTGCCAGTACCGGGACAGGGTCCAATCAGCCCCAGCATTTT.

The J gene is TRBJ1-4, the V gene TRBV19; D remains ambiguous. The V and J ends lost 8 bases and 0 bases respectively, with 19 bases between them. The CDR3 covers 17 residues. The germline V gene has CDR1 LNHDA and CDR2 SQIVND (reference sequence). The CDR3 reads CASLFTGRGATNEKLFF. In nucleotides, the CDR3 is TGTGCCAGTCTATTCACTGGTAGAGGAGCAACTAATGAAAAACTGTTTTTT.

The chain employs TRBV19 and TRBJ1-1; D not certain. V was shortened by 5 bases and J by 0 bases, with 10 bases between the two germline ends. There are 14 residues in the CDR3. Per the germline V gene, CDR1 is LNHDA and CDR2 is SQIVND (reference sequence). DNA for the CDR3: TGTGCCAGTAGTTTAAACTCCTTGAACACTGAAGCTTTCTTT. Translating it yields CASSLNSLNTEAFF. Supplemented by reference TRBV19 and TRBJ1-1, the full variable domain reads DGGITQSPKYLFRKEGQNVTLSCEQNLNHDAMYWYRQDPGQGLRLIYYSQIVNDFQKGDIAEGYSVSREKKESFPLTVTSAQKNPTAFYLCASSLNSLNTEAFFGQGTRLTVV.

The V call is TRBV6-5, the J call TRBJ2-1, with 9 bases identical to TRBD1. Germline values: CDR1 MNHEY, CDR2 SVGAGI. J was trimmed by 3 bases and V by 2 bases; bases with no gene match: 2. This CDR3 is built from 15 residues. CDR3 loop: CASSYRDRVYNEQFF. In DNA form, the CDR3 reads TGTGCCAGCAGTTACCGGGACAGGGTCTACAATGAGCAGTTCTTC.

The gene calls are TRBV2 and TRBJ1-4; 9 bases match TRBD1. This CDR3 spans 16 amino acids. With V trimmed by 6 bases and J by 0 bases, 5 bases remained unmatched. Germline CDR1 is SNHLY and CDR2 is FYNNEI. For the CDR3, the DNA is TGTGCCAGCAGGAGACAGGGGGGTGCAACTAATGAAAAACTGTTTTTT. This encodes CASRRQGGATNEKLFF.

The chain has TRBV5-1 and TRBJ2-1, with 15 nucleotides matching TRBD2. The CDR3 length is 16 residues. Germline V gene sequence: CDR1 SGHRS, CDR2 YFSETQ. The trim removed 4 bases at V and 7 bases at J, leaving 6 bases unmatched. DNA for the CDR3: TGCGCCAGCAGCGGCGGGACTAGCGGGGGGCTGAATGAGCAGTTCTTC. Amino acid sequence: CASSGGTSGGLNEQFF.

The V and J genes are TRBV13 and TRBJ2-7, with D perhaps matching TRBD2 (6 bases). Deletions cut 5 bases from V and 3 bases from J, with 11 bases between. From germline, CDR1 is PRHDT and CDR2 FYEKMQ (reference sequence). The CDR3 contains 13 residues. As DNA, the CDR3 is TGTGCCAGCAGCCCCGGGGAGGTCTACGAGCAGTACTTC. Its translation is CASSPGEVYEQYF. Together with reference TRBV13 and TRBJ2-7, the CDR3 gives the full variable domain: AAGVIQSPRHLIKEKRETATLKCYPIPRHDTVYWYQQGPGQDPQFLISFYEKMQSDKGSIPDRFSAQQFSDYHSELNMSSLELGDSALYFCASSPGEVYEQYFGPGTRLTVT.

This clone has more than one count but fewer than ten. The J gene is TRBJ1-4, the V gene TRBV14, with D maybe TRBD1 (5 bases). Germline V CDR1 and CDR2: SGHDN, FVKESK. The V and J ends lost 1 base and 8 bases respectively, with 14 bases between them. This CDR3 region has 15 residues. In DNA, the CDR3 is TGTGCCAGCAGCCAAGTTGCAGGGTGGCGCGAAAAACTGTTTTTT. Encoded protein: CASSQVAGWREKLFF.

The chain recombines TRBV30 with TRBJ2-5; no clear D. The DNA end favors TRBJ2-7, so the J call may be wrong. The length of the CDR3 is 14 residues. Germline CDR1 GTSNPN, CDR2 SVGIG (reference sequence). Here the CDR3 DNA reads TGTGCCTGGAGTGTAGGTGGCACTGGTTCCGAGCAGTACTTC. Translated, it gives CAWSVGGTGSEQYF.

J is TRBJ1-3 and V is TRBV4-1; D is perhaps TRBD1 (5 bases). Germline V gene sequence: CDR1 MGHRA, CDR2 YSYEKL. Trimming stripped 0 bases from V and 2 bases from J, with 8 bases between. This CDR3 has 15 residues. The CDR3 DNA is TGCGCCAGCAGCCAAGACTCGGGGGCTGGAAACACCATATATTTT. This gives the protein CASSQDSGAGNTIYF.

The chain uses TRBV30 and TRBJ1-1; no clear D gene. Trimming cost V 1 base and J 3 bases, with 9 bases left between them. The germline V gene encodes CDR1 GTSNPN and CDR2 SVGIG (reference sequence). The CDR3 totals 13 residues. CDR3 DNA: TGTGCCTGGAGTGACCGACGGGACACTGAAGCTTTCTTT. It is translated as CAWSDRRDTEAFF.

The V call is TRBV30, the J call TRBJ1-2; D perhaps matches TRBD1 (5 bases). V gave up 2 bases and J gave up 13 bases, with 11 bases separating them. The CDR3 is 10 amino acids. The germline V gene encodes CDR1 GTSNPN and CDR2 SVGIG (reference sequence). Written as DNA, the CDR3 is TGTGCCTGGAGTACACTTAGGGGCACCTTC. Protein sequence: CAWSTLRGTF.

CDR3 coding DNA: TGTGCCAGCACCACGGACGGTATGAACACTGAAGCTTTCTTT. Translated, it gives CASTTDGMNTEAFF. The chain joins TRBV6-6 to TRBJ1-1, with D unclear. Germline V gives CDR1 MNHNY, CDR2 SVGAGI (reference sequence). V was pared by 7 bases and J by 0 bases, with 12 bases between. The CDR3 covers 14 residues.

The rearrangement links TRBV12-5 to TRBJ2-1; D is ambiguous. Germline lookup yields CDR1 LGHNT and CDR2 FRNRAP. The CDR3 totals 10 residues. V was shortened by 6 bases and J by 15 bases, with 12 bases between the two germline ends. Written as DNA, the CDR3 is TGTGCTAGTGGCCTGGGTCGCACGTTCTTC. The encoded protein is CASGLGRTFF.

The gene calls are TRBV9 and TRBJ2-4, with 10 bases aligning to TRBD2. V trimming: 3 bases; J trimming: 9 bases; junction bases outside the gene matches: 6. The germline CDR1 and CDR2 sequences are SGDLS and YYNGEE. The CDR3 runs to 14 residues. The CDR3 nucleotides are TGTGCCAGCAGCGCACCTAGCGGGAGTAGCATTCAGTACTTC. Protein sequence: CASSAPSGSSIQYF.

This chain connects TRBV29-1 to TRBJ1-2; 10 nucleotides line up with TRBD1. CDR3 size: 12 residues. Trimming at V came to 7 bases and at J to 4 bases, leaving 3 bases not matched to a gene. CDR1 and CDR2 from the germline V gene are SQVTM and ANQGSEA. CDR3 region: CSEGDRGYGYTF. The CDR3 DNA sequence: TGCAGCGAAGGGGACAGGGGCTATGGCTACACCTTC.

V usage is TRBV4-3 and J usage is TRBJ1-2; TRBD1 matches 8 bases. Trimming cost V 4 bases and J 6 bases; bases outside gene matches: 16. The CDR3 consists of 17 residues. The germline V gene encodes CDR1 LGHNA and CDR2 YSLEER. The CDR3 sequence: CASSLDRVRIDGDGYTF. DNA of the CDR3: TGCGCCAGCAGCCTGGACAGGGTTCGAATAGATGGAGATGGCTACACCTTC.